The rows below give T cell receptor beta chains drawn from one sample of a study of T cells expressing NK-cell markers. TCRdb processed the 5' RACE reads again and assigns one entry to each CDR3 protein, with no DNA. This repertoire includes about 260,000 distinct CDR3 sequences. Sequenced sample: blood T cells: a sorted CD56 or NKG2C T cell subset, CD4+ or CD8+ T cells, or bulk PBMC T cells (not recorded which). The receptors shown here come from a man aged 18-30 years in good health. Both conserved end residues are part of each CDR3.

CASRSGTGVDTQYF,TRBV12-3/TRBV12-4,TRBJ2-3
CASSRGTEPYGYTF,TRBV5-1,TRBJ1-2
CASSDIAGSYEQYF,TRBV28,TRBJ2-7
CAWSVGREFKDTQYF,TRBV30,TRBJ2-3
CSVVLHTEAFF,TRBV29-1,TRBJ1-1
CASSTDSWPEAFF,TRBV12-3/TRBV12-4,TRBJ1-1
CASGPSENQETQYF,TRBV10-3,TRBJ2-5
CASSRIKGGMNTEAFF,TRBV3-1,TRBJ1-1
CASRILAGVNNEQFF,TRBV12-3/TRBV12-4,TRBJ2-1
CSAPTASDTQYF,TRBV20-1,TRBJ2-3
CSANRGREKLFF,TRBV20-1,TRBJ1-4
CASSLESRNQPQHF,TRBV7-2,TRBJ1-5
CAIKAGLGEKLFF,TRBV10-3,TRBJ1-4
CASSLIWTGGKKTQYF,TRBV5-5,TRBJ2-5
CASSLNGGPAEQYF,TRBV7-2,TRBJ2-7
CASSLDPIGTEAFF,TRBV5-4,TRBJ1-1
CASSSSRGGTGLYEQYF,TRBV27,TRBJ2-7
CSVAPSPGWTEAFF,TRBV29-1,TRBJ1-1
CASSLTGTRDSGANVLTF,TRBV11-1,TRBJ2-6
CASSSRTRPYNEQFF,TRBV3-1,TRBJ2-1
CATSEALGELFF,TRBV24-1,TRBJ2-2
CAILGQGSGEQYF,TRBV10-3,TRBJ2-7
CASSADDEKLFF,TRBV18,TRBJ1-4
CSVHTLAGASETQYF,TRBV29-1,TRBJ2-5
CASSIRSGQGIDTQYF,TRBV19,TRBJ2-3
CASSSRPGLGRSTDTQYF,TRBV9,TRBJ2-3
CASSPKLGTSGSWGFDNEQFF,TRBV6-2/TRBV6-3,TRBJ2-1